Listed below are T cell receptor beta chains from one sample, sequenced in a study of T cell responses to AZD1222 COVID-19 vaccine. The protocol was immunoSEQ multiplex PCR, while the TCRdb copy is restricted to in-frame clones and leaves out a portion. The data contain about 140,000 clones, about 91% of them seen just once; the ten biggest clones take up about a tenth. Source: peripheral blood, taken 28 days after the second AZD1222 dose. The source is an adult who received the AZD1222 COVID-19 vaccine. Each CDR3 is given with its conserved first and last residue. A D gene is named only where the DNA matches it firmly. Size values are once, few and many counts, or a class for expanded clones, and some rows have none.

d_call	clone_size	v_call	j_call	cdr3_aa	cdr3_nt
NA	NA	TRBV7-3	TRBJ1-1	CASSLVKGNTEAFF	TGTGCCAGCAGCTTAGTGAAGGGTAACACTGAAGCTTTCTTT
NA	NA	TRBV7-7	TRBJ2-1	CASSSRGGQGGEQFF	TGTGCCAGCAGCTCGCGGGGGGGACAGGGAGGCGAGCAGTTCTTC
TRBD2	NA	TRBV28	TRBJ2-5	CASSLLAGEETQYF	TGTGCCAGCAGTTTACTAGCGGGGGAAGAGACCCAGTACTTC
NA	NA	TRBV9	TRBJ1-1	CASSVGGVNTEAFF	TGTGCCAGCAGCGTAGGAGGGGTGAACACTGAAGCTTTCTTT
TRBD1	NA	TRBV19	TRBJ1-1	CASSIIGQGRTEAFF	TGTGCCAGTAGTATCATCGGACAGGGTAGGACTGAAGCTTTCTTT
NA	NA	TRBV20-1	TRBJ1-5	CSASRFSNQPQHF	TGCAGTGCTAGTAGATTTAGCAATCAGCCCCAGCATTTT
TRBD2	NA	TRBV6-4	TRBJ2-2	CAARAGVGTGELFF	TGTGCCGCCCGAGCGGGAGTGGGGACCGGGGAGCTGTTTTTT
NA	NA	TRBV7-9	TRBJ2-1	CASSRTGPYNEQFF	TGTGCCAGCAGCCGAACAGGGCCCTACAATGAGCAGTTCTTC
TRBD2	NA	TRBV30	TRBJ2-1	CAWTSGYNEQFF	TGTGCCTGGACTAGCGGATACAATGAGCAGTTCTTC
TRBD2	NA	TRBV28	TRBJ2-1	CASPRGLAGATSYNEQFF	TGTGCCAGCCCGCGGGGACTAGCGGGAGCCACCTCCTACAATGAGCAGTTCTTC
TRBD1	once	TRBV7-9	TRBJ2-1	CASSNTGTGLAGQFF	TGTGCCAGCAGCAATACCGGGACAGGGCTCGCAGGGCAGTTCTTC
NA	NA	TRBV3-1/TRBV3-2	TRBJ1-1	CASSQGRTTGEAFF	TGTGCCAGCAGCCAAGGAAGGACGACCGGCGAAGCTTTCTTT
TRBD1	NA	TRBV27	TRBJ1-5	CASSFGTGGGNQPQHF	TGTGCCAGCAGTTTTGGGACAGGGGGCGGCAATCAGCCCCAGCATTTT
TRBD1	NA	TRBV7-2	TRBJ1-6	CASSLRGQGMGSPLHF	TGTGCCAGCAGCTTAAGGGGGCAGGGAATGGGTTCACCCCTCCACTTT
NA	NA	TRBV19	TRBJ1-2	CASSSRQTHGYTF	TGTGCCAGTAGTTCCCGACAGACTCATGGCTACACCTTC
TRBD2	NA	TRBV5-4	TRBJ2-2	CASSFLAGGPGKGTGELFF	TGTGCCAGCAGCTTCTTAGCGGGAGGGCCGGGAAAAGGGACCGGGGAGCTGTTTTTT
NA	NA	TRBV4-1	TRBJ1-5	CASTPTPDSNQPQHF	TGCGCCAGCACCCCGACTCCAGATAGCAATCAGCCCCAGCATTTT
NA	NA	TRBV28	TRBJ1-1	CASSRRTLGKTEAFF	TGTGCCAGCAGCCGCCGGACCTTGGGGAAAACTGAAGCTTTCTTT
NA	NA	TRBV5-1	TRBJ2-3	CASSLADSTDTQYF	TGCGCCAGCAGCTTGGCCGACTCCACAGATACGCAGTATTTT
NA	NA	TRBV7-2	TRBJ1-1	CASSQWVGMNTEAFF	TGTGCCAGCAGCCAATGGGTGGGCATGAACACTGAAGCTTTCTTT
NA	NA	TRBV18	TRBJ1-2	CASSPAERGGYTF	TGTGCCAGCTCACCAGCGGAGCGGGGAGGCTACACCTTC
NA	NA	TRBV6-2/TRBV6-3	TRBJ1-1	CASSYSTRSGNLGNTEAFF	TGTGCCAGCAGTTACTCAACCCGATCAGGGAACTTGGGAAACACTGAAGCTTTCTTT
NA	NA	TRBV18	TRBJ1-1	CASSPAGNTEAFF	TGTGCCAGCTCACCCGCCGGGAACACTGAAGCTTTCTTT
NA	NA	TRBV20-1	TRBJ2-5	CSASIQGSVTETQYF	TGCAGTGCAAGTATACAGGGAAGCGTAACCGAGACCCAGTACTTC
TRBD1	NA	TRBV19	TRBJ1-5	CASSAGTGSYQPQHF	TGTGCCAGTAGTGCCGGGACAGGGTCGTATCAGCCCCAGCATTTT
TRBD1	NA	TRBV7-6	TRBJ2-6	CASSLVYRGTGANVLTF	TGTGCCAGCAGCTTAGTATACAGGGGCACTGGGGCCAACGTCCTGACTTTC
TRBD1	few	TRBV19	TRBJ1-1	CASSIVGTANTEAFF	TGTGCCAGTAGTATAGTGGGGACAGCAAACACTGAAGCTTTCTTT
NA	NA	TRBV2	TRBJ2-7	CASSPLGPLGYEQYF	TGTGCCAGCAGCCCTCTTGGGCCCTTGGGCTACGAGCAGTACTTC
NA	once	TRBV6-5	TRBJ1-1	CASRKQARVNTEAFF	TGTGCCAGCAGAAAACAGGCCAGGGTGAACACTGAAGCTTTCTTT
TRBD1	NA	TRBV5-4	TRBJ2-1	CASSRGQEGYNEQFF	TGTGCCAGCAGCAGGGGACAGGAGGGTTACAATGAGCAGTTCTTC
NA	NA	TRBV6-5	TRBJ1-2	CASSYSPRSYGYTF	TGTGCCAGCAGTTACTCGCCCAGGTCCTATGGCTACACCTTC
TRBD1	NA	TRBV5-6	TRBJ2-2	CASSFVDRGSTGELFF	TGTGCCAGCAGCTTTGTGGACAGGGGGAGTACCGGGGAGCTGTTTTTT
NA	NA	TRBV6-6	TRBJ2-5	CASSTPPQETQYF	TGTGCCAGCAGCACCCCTCCGCAAGAGACCCAGTACTTC
NA	NA	TRBV7-9	TRBJ1-4	CATRGAGLEKLFF	TGTGCCACCCGCGGGGCAGGGTTAGAAAAACTGTTTTTT
NA	NA	TRBV5-1	TRBJ2-5	CASSLGQGGFETQYF	TGCGCCAGCAGCTTGGGGCAGGGAGGTTTTGAGACCCAGTACTTC
NA	NA	TRBV12-3/TRBV12-4	TRBJ2-7	CASSRTVYEQYF	TGTGCCAGCAGTCGGACAGTCTACGAGCAGTACTTC
TRBD1	NA	TRBV4-3	TRBJ1-1	CASSRTGPATEAFF	TGCGCCAGCAGCCGGACAGGGCCGGCCACTGAAGCTTTCTTT
NA	NA	TRBV3-1/TRBV3-2	TRBJ1-2	CASSEHSGGRNRNYGYTF	TGTGCCAGCAGCGAACATTCGGGGGGGCGGAACAGAAACTATGGCTACACCTTC
NA	NA	TRBV5-1	TRBJ1-2	CASSLAAGEGYTF	TGCGCCAGCAGCTTGGCTGCAGGGGAAGGCTACACCTTC
NA	NA	TRBV7-2	TRBJ2-1	CASSLALDRSEQFF	TGTGCCAGCAGCTTAGCGCTTGACCGGAGTGAGCAGTTCTTC
TRBD1	NA	TRBV6-5	TRBJ1-1	CASSRQGLNTEAFF	TGTGCCAGCAGCCGACAGGGCTTGAACACTGAAGCTTTCTTT
NA	NA	TRBV5-4	TRBJ1-1	CASSLDTKNTEAFF	TGTGCCAGCAGCCTGGACACCAAGAACACTGAAGCTTTCTTT
TRBD1	NA	TRBV7-9	TRBJ1-1	CASSFQPGQGDREAFF	TGTGCCAGCAGCTTTCAACCGGGACAGGGCGACCGTGAAGCTTTCTTT
NA	once	TRBV12-3/TRBV12-4	TRBJ2-1	CASSFQDEQFF	TGTGCCAGCAGTTTTCAAGATGAGCAGTTCTTC
NA	once	TRBV4-3	TRBJ1-5	CASSQDRGILNQPQHF	TGCGCCAGCAGCCAAGATAGAGGGATCCTCAATCAGCCCCAGCATTTT